This T cell receptor beta chain was recorded in a study of T cells after somatic rescue of genetic block. This CDR3 comprises 14 residues. Germline V gene lookup returns CDR1 LNHDA and CDR2 SQIVND (reference sequence). V gave up 6 bases and J gave up 0 bases, with 10 bases separating them. TCRdb's copy holds only in-frame clones and misses some; the assay was immunoSEQ multiplex PCR. The sample has 13,000 or so clones, roughly 73% seen once; the top ten hold 20%. This clone has a single count. The clonotype was recovered from a boy younger than 18. Specimen: peripheral blood mononuclear cells (PBMCs). The J gene is TRBJ2-3, the V gene TRBV19, with no clear D. Written as DNA, the CDR3 is TGTGCCAGTAGCCTCCTAGAGAGCACAGATACGCAGTATTTT. Translation: CASSLLESTDTQYF.